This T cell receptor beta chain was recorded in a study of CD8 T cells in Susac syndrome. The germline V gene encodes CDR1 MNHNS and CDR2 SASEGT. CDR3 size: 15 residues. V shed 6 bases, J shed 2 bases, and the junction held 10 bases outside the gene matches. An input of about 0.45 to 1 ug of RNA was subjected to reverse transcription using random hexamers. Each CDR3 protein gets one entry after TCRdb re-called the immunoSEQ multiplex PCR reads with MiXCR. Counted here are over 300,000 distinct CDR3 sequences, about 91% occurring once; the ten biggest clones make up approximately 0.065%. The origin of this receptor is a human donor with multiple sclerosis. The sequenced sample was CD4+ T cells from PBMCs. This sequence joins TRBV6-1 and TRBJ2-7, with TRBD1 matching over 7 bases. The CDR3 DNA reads TGTGCCAGCAGGAAAGAACCGGGACAGACCTACGAGCAGTACTTC. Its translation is CASRKEPGQTYEQYF.